Given below is one TCR beta chain in context. The identical CDR3 is also encoded by other nucleotide sequences in the sample. These data are taken from a study of blood T cell repertoires in COVID-19. Profiling relied on immunoSEQ multiplex PCR, and the TCRdb table lists in-frame clones only, not all of them. Of 200,000 to 300,000 clones in the sample, 81% were seen once. Sequencing input: peripheral blood. This clonotype was obtained from a woman of 80 years or more with COVID-19, enrolled during active disease.

DNA of the CDR3: TGTGCCAGCAGCTTTAGCAGGGGTAATTCACCCCTCCACTTT. This translates into CASSFSRGNSPLHF. This sequence joins TRBV7-2 and TRBJ1-6, with D tentatively TRBD1 (6 bases). The CDR3 contains 14 residues. Germline V lookup: CDR1 SGHTA, CDR2 FQGNSA. Trimming took 3 bases from V and 6 from J, leaving 9 bases between them.